This is a list of T cell receptor beta chains from one sample in a study of blood T cell repertoires in COVID-19. The repertoire was sequenced with immunoSEQ multiplex PCR; TCRdb's copy has only in-frame clones and lacks some. The sample contains fewer than 250,000 clones, approximately 88% of which appear only once. Sequencing was done on a sample of peripheral blood. These receptors came from a man aged 55 to 70 who had recovered from COVID-19. Both conserved end residues are part of each CDR3. D genes are given only for firm matches. The size of a clone is reported for some rows only, either as once, few or many, or as a class for expanded clones.

TRBV7-9	NA	14	TRBJ1-4	TRBD1	TGTGCCAGCAGCCTAACAGGGGGCGCGGGAAAACTGTTTTTT	CASSLTGGAGKLFF
TRBV5-1	NA	15	TRBJ2-7	TRBD2	TGCGCCAGCAGCTTGCGCGCTAGCGGGATCTACGAGCAGTACTTC	CASSLRASGIYEQYF
TRBV24-1	NA	17	TRBJ2-2	TRBD2	TGTGCCACATCGCCGACAAGCGGGAGGGCCGACACCGGGGAGCTGTTTTTT	CATSPTSGRADTGELFF
TRBV6-5	NA	15	TRBJ1-5	TRBD1	TGTGCCACCGTCCGGGACAGGGGTTGGGATCAGCCCCAGCATTTT	CATVRDRGWDQPQHF
TRBV3-1/TRBV3-2	NA	13	TRBJ1-2	TRBD1	TGTGCCAGCAGCCTGCAGGGGGCCTCTGGCTACACCTTC	CASSLQGASGYTF
TRBV10-3	NA	13	TRBJ2-7	NA	TGTGCCACCGAAAGCGGCGGATCAGGCGAGCAGTACTTC	CATESGGSGEQYF
TRBV5-1	NA	16	TRBJ1-3	NA	TGCGCCAGCAGCCTCCGTGAGGCGAGCTCTGGAAACACCATATATTTT	CASSLREASSGNTIYF
TRBV5-1	NA	15	TRBJ2-3	NA	TGCGCCAGCAGCTTCACCGGGACTCCGCCAGATACGCAGTATTTT	CASSFTGTPPDTQYF
TRBV10-3	NA	12	TRBJ2-5	NA	TGTGCCATCGGGACACCACAAGAGACCCAGTACTTC	CAIGTPQETQYF
TRBV14	NA	16	TRBJ2-1	NA	TGTGCCAGCAGCCCCCTCCCGCAGATCTCCTACAATGAGCAGTTCTTC	CASSPLPQISYNEQFF
TRBV30	NA	14	TRBJ1-3	TRBD1	TGTGCCGGCTTGACAGGGGGCGCTGGAAACACCATATATTTT	CAGLTGGAGNTIYF
TRBV30	NA	17	TRBJ2-2	TRBD1	TGTGCCTGGATCTTTTGGGCAGGGGCGGACAGGGCCGGGGAGCTGTTTTTT	CAWIFWAGADRAGELFF
TRBV11-2	NA	16	TRBJ1-1	NA	TGTGCCAGCAGCCCGGCCTACTACAGGGAAAACACTGAAGCTTTCTTT	CASSPAYYRENTEAFF
TRBV7-3	NA	13	TRBJ1-1	NA	TGTGCCAGCAGCGCGGACAGGAACACTGAAGCTTTCTTT	CASSADRNTEAFF
TRBV19	NA	13	TRBJ1-1	NA	TGTGCCAGTAGTTGGCGCGGGAACACTGAAGCTTTCTTT	CASSWRGNTEAFF
TRBV7-6	NA	18	TRBJ2-3	NA	TGTGCCAGCAGCCTATCCCCGCCTGGAGGGAGCGGGACAGATACGCAGTATTTT	CASSLSPPGGSGTDTQYF
TRBV4-3	NA	16	TRBJ2-7	TRBD1	TGCGCCAGCAGCCAAGGTTACGACAGGGTGGCCTACGAGCAGTACTTC	CASSQGYDRVAYEQYF
TRBV7-3	NA	15	TRBJ1-4	TRBD1	TGTGCCAGCAGCTTCCAGGGGACAGGGGACGAAAAACTGTTTTTT	CASSFQGTGDEKLFF
TRBV20-1	NA	14	TRBJ2-7	TRBD1	TGCAGTGCTAGTGAGGGACAGGGGGTTGACGAGCAGTACTTC	CSASEGQGVDEQYF
TRBV7-2	NA	14	TRBJ2-2	NA	TGTGCCAGCAGCTTAGTCACTAACACCGGGGAGCTGTTTTTT	CASSLVTNTGELFF
TRBV10-3	NA	14	TRBJ2-5	TRBD2	TGTGCCATCAGCCAGGGACTAGCGGAAGGGACCCAGTACTTC	CAISQGLAEGTQYF
TRBV18	NA	15	TRBJ2-1	TRBD1	TGTGCCAGCTCACCACCTGGACAGGGGGCTGGGGAGCAGTTCTTC	CASSPPGQGAGEQFF
TRBV7-2	NA	15	TRBJ2-5	NA	TGTGCCAGCAGCCAAGGGGCGGGGGCTCAAGAGACCCAGTACTTC	CASSQGAGAQETQYF
TRBV12-5	NA	13	TRBJ1-1	NA	TGTGCTAGTGGTTCGGACAGGAACACTGAAGCTTTCTTT	CASGSDRNTEAFF
TRBV6-1	NA	16	TRBJ1-6	TRBD1	TGTGCCAGCAGTGAAGAGAAGACAGGGAATAATTCACCCCTCCACTTT	CASSEEKTGNNSPLHF
TRBV9	NA	16	TRBJ2-5	NA	TGTGCCAGCAGCGTATACAGGGGGGGACCCCAAGAGACCCAGTACTTC	CASSVYRGGPQETQYF
TRBV19	NA	16	TRBJ1-5	NA	TGTGCCAGTAGTATAGGTTCCTTTTATAGCAATCAGCCCCAGCATTTT	CASSIGSFYSNQPQHF
TRBV6-5	NA	13	TRBJ2-3	TRBD2	TGTGCCAGCTTAGCGGGGGGGGCAGATACGCAGTATTTT	CASLAGGADTQYF
TRBV5-1	NA	19	TRBJ2-6	TRBD1	TGCGCCAGCAGCTTGGCCCCGGGACAGGGTATGTCTGGGGCCAACGTCCTGACTTTC	CASSLAPGQGMSGANVLTF
TRBV7-3	NA	16	TRBJ1-2	NA	TGTGCCAGCAGCTCAGGTGGCGGACAGCTCAAGTATGGCTACACCTTC	CASSSGGGQLKYGYTF
TRBV7-2	NA	13	TRBJ2-7	TRBD1	TGTGCCAGCAGCTTACAGGGGGCCTACGAGCAGTACTTC	CASSLQGAYEQYF
TRBV6-1	NA	16	TRBJ2-2	TRBD1	TGTGCCAGCAGTGAACGGGACAGGGGAGTCGCCGGGGAGCTGTTTTTT	CASSERDRGVAGELFF
TRBV24-1	NA	16	TRBJ2-1	TRBD1	TGTGCCACCAGTGACCCCGGACAGGGGGTCAACAATGAGCAGTTCTTC	CATSDPGQGVNNEQFF
TRBV4-2	NA	15	TRBJ2-7	NA	TGTGCCAGCAGCCAAGATGCGGGGTTAAACTACGAGCAGTACTTC	CASSQDAGLNYEQYF
TRBV28	NA	16	TRBJ2-7	NA	TGTGCCAGCAGCTTGGTAGGCGGAAGGAGCTCCTACGAGCAGTACTTC	CASSLVGGRSSYEQYF
TRBV28	few	17	TRBJ2-7	TRBD2	TGTGCCAGCAGCTCCCCGACTAGCGGGAGGGCGCTTCGCGAGCAGTACTTC	CASSSPTSGRALREQYF
TRBV28	NA	13	TRBJ1-2	NA	TGTGCCACTCCGACAGGACAGCGCGGAGGCTACACCTTC	CATPTGQRGGYTF